The 20 T cell receptor beta chains in this list originate from one sample, sequenced in a study of T cells expressing NK-cell markers. One entry per CDR3 protein, without DNA, is what TCRdb gives after re-calling the 5' RACE reads. The sample table sets out about 300,000 distinct CDR3 sequences. Sequences were obtained from blood T cells: a sorted CD56 or NKG2C T cell subset, CD4+ or CD8+ T cells, or bulk PBMC T cells (not recorded which). The origin of the receptors is a woman aged 18 to 75 in good health.

This chain connects TRBV6-2 or TRBV6-3 to TRBJ2-1; TCRdb designates TRBD2, a call that cannot be tested without DNA. The CDR3 is 16 residues long. The germline V gene has CDR1 MNHEY and CDR2 SVGEGT. The chain's CDR3 is CASSSSGLAGAGEQFF.

V is TRBV20-1 and J is TRBJ2-1; lacking DNA, the TRBD2 call made by TCRdb goes unchecked. CDR1 and CDR2 from the germline V gene are DFQATT and SNEGSKA (reference sequence). CDR3 size: 17 residues. The CDR3 reads CSAKRGRWTSGSGEQFF.

The V and J genes are TRBV7-9 and TRBJ1-1. Germline V gene lookup returns CDR1 SEHNR and CDR2 FQNEAQ (reference sequence). The CDR3 spans 14 residues. CDR3: CASSLANRNTEAFF.

The rearrangement joins TRBV3-1 to TRBJ2-7; TCRdb gives TRBD1 as the D gene, but with no DNA this cannot be confirmed. From germline, CDR1 is LGHDT and CDR2 YNNKEL (reference sequence). The CDR3 consists of 15 residues. CDR3 sequence reads: CASSQAPSEVYEQYF.

The V gene is TRBV6-1, the J gene TRBJ2-5; lacking DNA, the TRBD1 call made by TCRdb goes unchecked. CDR3 length: 14 amino acids. The germline gives CDR1 MNHNS, CDR2 SASEGT. CDR3 residues: CASSAGTGRETQYF.

This sequence joins TRBV12-3 or TRBV12-4 and TRBJ2-3; TCRdb indicates TRBD1, and absent DNA this call remains unverified. CDR3 length equals 18 residues. The CDR3 loop is CASSFRTGSSGDTDTQYF.

The chain is built from TRBV5-6 and TRBJ2-1. Germline V gene data show CDR1 as SGHDT and CDR2 as YYEEEE. The CDR3 is 14 residues long. This chain's CDR3 is CASSLVPSYNEQFF.

This chain uses TRBV7-8 with TRBJ1-5. This CDR3 has 13 amino acids. Germline V lookup: CDR1 SGHVS, CDR2 FQNEAQ. CDR3 in amino acids: CASSSPSGQPQHF. The variable domain in full, completed from reference TRBV7-8 and TRBJ1-5, reads GAGVSQSPRYKVAKRGQDVALRCDPISGHVSLFWYQQALGQGPEFLTYFQNEAQLDKSGLPSDRFFAERPEGSVSTLKIQRTQQEDSAVYLCASSSPSGQPQHFGDGTRLSIL.

The chain joins TRBV3-1 to TRBJ2-7; TCRdb's D gene call, TRBD2, goes unchecked for lack of DNA. The germline V gene has CDR1 LGHDT and CDR2 YNNKEL (reference sequence). The CDR3 is 19 amino acids. This chain's CDR3 is CASSQVAGLNPLNQYEQYF.

This chain joins TRBV12-3 or TRBV12-4 and TRBJ2-1; with no DNA, the TCRdb D assignment of TRBD1 cannot be verified. This CDR3 has 13 amino acids. The CDR3 protein is CASSLSQGGEQFF.

The chain couples TRBV10-1 to TRBJ2-5; without DNA, the TCRdb call of TRBD2 cannot be checked. The germline CDR1 and CDR2 sequences are WNHNN and SYGVQD (reference sequence). This CDR3 spans 17 amino acids. This CDR3 reads CASSESLVGPSEGTQYF.

The chain employs TRBV5-1 and TRBJ1-4; TCRdb outputs TRBD1, but without DNA this stays unchecked. Germline CDR1 SGHRS, CDR2 YFSETQ. The CDR3 has 14 residues. The CDR3 is CASSFTDGHEKLFF.

The chain couples TRBV20-1 to TRBJ1-4; TCRdb reports TRBD1, a call that lacks DNA to check it against. Germline values: CDR1 DFQATT, CDR2 SNEGSKA (reference sequence). There are 16 residues in the CDR3. CDR3 region: CSARDPYDRGNEKLFF.

CDR3: CASSQAPRQPQAFF. The genes are TRBV4-3 and TRBJ1-1; the TCRdb call, TRBD1, lacks DNA for checking. Germline CDR1 is LGHNA and CDR2 is YSLEER. There are 14 residues in the CDR3.

The V and J genes are TRBV12-3 or TRBV12-4 and TRBJ2-3; TCRdb names TRBD1, which stays unverified in the absence of DNA. This CDR3 region has 15 residues. CDR3: CASTEGAGSTDTQYF.

V is TRBV28 and J is TRBJ2-4; TCRdb designates TRBD1, a call that cannot be tested without DNA. The CDR3 totals 14 residues. Germline V CDR1 and CDR2: MDHEN, SYDVKM. Here the CDR3 reads CASSVGGRKNIQYF.

The V gene is TRBV6-5, the J gene TRBJ1-5. Germline loops: CDR1 MNHEY, CDR2 SVGAGI. The CDR3 runs to 15 residues. The CDR3 protein is CASSYGRNSNQPQHF.

V is TRBV9 and J is TRBJ1-5; TCRdb proposes TRBD1, but this gene call is untestable without DNA. The CDR3 runs 14 residues. Germline CDR1 SGDLS, CDR2 YYNGEE. Here the CDR3 reads CASSVGGGNQPQHF.

V and J are TRBV20-1 and TRBJ2-1; the D call of TRBD2 rests on TCRdb alone, since no DNA is present to check it. Germline V gene data show CDR1 as DFQATT and CDR2 as SNEGSKA (reference sequence). The CDR3 contains 18 residues. The CDR3 sequence: CSAPATLILATKYNEQFF.

The chain recombines TRBV6-2 or TRBV6-3 with TRBJ2-1; TCRdb returns TRBD2, unconfirmable since there is no DNA. This CDR3 has 14 residues. CDR1 is MNHEY, CDR2 SVGEGT, per germline. The CDR3 region is CASRASGRVREQFF.